A selection of T cell receptor beta chains follows, all from one sample in a study of shared T cell receptors in the human thymus. Generated by immunoSEQ multiplex PCR, the TCRdb table keeps only in-frame clones and is missing some. Counted here are some 760,000 clones, 80% to 90% occurring once; the ten biggest clones make up about 0.011%. The sample also formed part of further work on human thymus T cells.

Sequencing was performed on thymocytes. The source of these receptors is a girl under two years old with a congenital heart defect. Each CDR3 is given with its conserved first and last residue. D genes are given only for firm matches. Only part of the rows carry a size: once, few, many, or a class if the clone is expanded.

D	V	J	size	CDR3	DNA
NA	TRBV5-8	TRBJ2-7	NA	CASSARPGTPSYEQYF	TGTGCCAGCAGCGCCCGCCCAGGGACTCCTTCCTACGAGCAGTACTTC
NA	TRBV7-2	TRBJ1-1	few	CASSSIPGEPNTEAFF	TGTGCCAGCAGCTCTATCCCAGGGGAGCCTAACACTGAAGCTTTCTTT
TRBD1	TRBV18	TRBJ2-7	NA	CASSQNQGALRYEQYF	TGTGCCAGCTCACAGAATCAGGGGGCGCTTAGATACGAGCAGTACTTC
TRBD1	TRBV15	TRBJ1-1	NA	CATSRWTGTGAWWTEAFF	TGTGCCACCAGCAGATGGACAGGGACTGGAGCCTGGTGGACTGAAGCTTTCTTT
NA	TRBV6-1	TRBJ2-5	NA	CASRAQETQYF	TGTGCCAGCAGGGCCCAAGAGACCCAGTACTTC
NA	TRBV6-1	TRBJ2-4	few	CASSEALYQGRTSIQYF	TGTGCCAGCAGTGAAGCCCTCTACCAGGGAAGGACGAGCATTCAGTACTTC
TRBD1	TRBV5-1	TRBJ2-1	NA	CASMLVQGAYNEQFF	TGCGCCAGCATGTTAGTACAGGGGGCTTACAATGAGCAGTTCTTC
TRBD2	TRBV5-6	TRBJ2-3	NA	CASSFDAGEITDTQYF	TGTGCCAGCAGCTTTGACGCGGGGGAGATCACAGATACGCAGTATTTT
TRBD1	TRBV30	TRBJ1-3	NA	CAWSGVRGESRSGNTIYF	TGTGCCTGGAGTGGTGTCAGGGGGGAATCTCGCTCTGGAAACACCATATATTTT
NA	TRBV19	TRBJ2-7	NA	CAPSSSGIWRHSYEQYF	TGTGCCCCTTCAAGCTCAGGGATCTGGCGACACTCCTACGAGCAGTACTTC
NA	TRBV19	TRBJ2-2	few	CASSIVGARPAGDTGELFF	TGTGCCAGTAGTATAGTGGGGGCCAGACCGGCGGGGGACACCGGGGAGCTGTTTTTT
TRBD1	TRBV19	TRBJ1-2	NA	CASSMNGQGVYGYTF	TGTGCCAGTAGTATGAACGGACAGGGGGTCTATGGCTACACCTTC
TRBD1	TRBV6-8	TRBJ2-1	few	CASSPHGTGDNEQFF	TGTGCCAGCAGTCCACACGGGACAGGGGACAATGAGCAGTTCTTC
TRBD1	TRBV4-1	TRBJ1-5	NA	CASSQSDRDTNQPQHF	TGCGCCAGCAGCCAATCGGACAGGGATACTAATCAGCCCCAGCATTTT
TRBD2	TRBV11-2	TRBJ2-5	NA	CASSSGGPLETQYF	TGTGCCAGCAGCTCGGGGGGGCCCCTGGAGACCCAGTACTTC
TRBD1	TRBV30	TRBJ1-1	NA	CAWTGQGGDAFF	TGTGCCTGGACCGGACAGGGTGGTGACGCTTTCTTT
NA	TRBV7-3	TRBJ2-5	NA	CASSPWGGVGETQYF	TGTGCCAGCAGCCCGTGGGGCGGGGTCGGAGAGACCCAGTACTTC
NA	TRBV4-1	TRBJ2-7	NA	CASSQGVGSHEQYF	TGCGCCAGCAGCCAAGGGGTGGGCAGCCACGAGCAGTACTTC
NA	TRBV5-1	TRBJ2-2	few	CASSPDRVSTFANTGELFF	TGCGCCAGCAGCCCGGACAGAGTTTCGACGTTCGCGAACACCGGGGAGCTGTTTTTT
NA	TRBV4-1	TRBJ2-4	NA	CASSQVPGALAKNIQYF	TGCGCCAGCAGCCAAGTGCCAGGGGCGTTAGCCAAAAACATTCAGTACTTC
TRBD1	TRBV10-3	TRBJ2-7	NA	CAISGSGTGSTYEQYF	TGTGCCATCAGTGGTTCCGGGACAGGGTCTACCTACGAGCAGTACTTC
TRBD1	TRBV5-4	TRBJ2-1	NA	CASSLGDRDYNEQFF	TGTGCCAGCAGCTTAGGGGACAGGGACTACAATGAGCAGTTCTTC
NA	TRBV6-6	TRBJ2-4	NA	CASSYSDRAKNIQYF	TGTGCCAGCAGTTATTCAGACAGGGCCAAAAACATTCAGTACTTC
NA	TRBV6-6	TRBJ1-2	NA	CASSPTAGQNYGYTF	TGTGCCAGCAGCCCCACGGCAGGGCAGAACTATGGCTACACCTTC
TRBD2	TRBV5-8	TRBJ2-1	NA	CASSPGGSYNEQFF	TGTGCCAGCAGCCCGGGGGGCTCCTACAATGAGCAGTTCTTC
TRBD2	TRBV6-4	TRBJ2-1	NA	CASSSRGGVPYNEQFF	TGTGCCAGCAGCAGCCGGGGGGGGGTCCCTTACAATGAGCAGTTCTTC
NA	TRBV18	TRBJ2-7	NA	CASSADIYEQYF	TGTGCCAGCTCTGCGGACATCTACGAGCAGTACTTC
NA	TRBV7-2	TRBJ1-1	once	CASSQDRPLNTEAFF	TGTGCCAGCAGCCAGGACAGACCCTTGAACACTGAAGCTTTCTTT
TRBD2	TRBV4-1	TRBJ2-7	NA	CASSQERLAGDYEQYF	TGCGCCAGCAGCCAAGAGCGACTAGCGGGGGACTACGAGCAGTACTTC
NA	TRBV28	TRBJ1-1	NA	CASSLSLQGTEAFF	TGTGCCAGCAGTTTATCCCTACAGGGAACTGAAGCTTTCTTT
NA	TRBV19	TRBJ1-2	NA	CASTEGDGYTF	TGTGCCAGTACAGAGGGTGATGGCTACACCTTC
NA	TRBV5-8	TRBJ1-3	NA	CASRTTVSGNTIYF	TGTGCCAGCAGAACGACAGTCTCTGGAAACACCATATATTTT
TRBD1	TRBV6-5	TRBJ2-7	once	CASSYEGASLYEQYF	TGTGCCAGCAGTTACGAGGGGGCATCTTTATACGAGCAGTACTTC
TRBD1	TRBV4-1	TRBJ1-3	few	CASSQGGQAKSGNTIYF	TGCGCCAGCAGCCAAGGCGGACAGGCTAAGTCTGGAAACACCATATATTTT
NA	TRBV7-2	TRBJ1-6	few	CASGRGVSPLHF	TGTGCCAGCGGCCGAGGAGTTTCACCCCTCCACTTT
TRBD1	TRBV30	TRBJ2-3	few	CAWRRTGPRPDTQYF	TGTGCCTGGAGGCGGACAGGACCTCGTCCAGATACGCAGTATTTT
NA	TRBV2	TRBJ1-1	NA	CASWLSGTHTEAFF	TGTGCCAGCTGGTTATCGGGTACCCACACTGAAGCTTTCTTT
NA	TRBV6-6	TRBJ2-3	NA	CAGGASSTDTQYF	TGTGCCGGGGGGGCATCTAGCACAGATACGCAGTATTTT
NA	TRBV7-9	TRBJ2-1	NA	CASSLVALGGNEQFF	TGTGCCAGCAGCTTAGTCGCCTTAGGGGGCAATGAGCAGTTCTTC
TRBD2	TRBV7-2	TRBJ2-3	NA	CASSLQRGDTDTQYF	TGTGCCAGCAGCTTACAGCGGGGGGACACAGATACGCAGTATTTT
NA	TRBV27	TRBJ2-2	NA	CASRRTVTGELFF	TGTGCCAGCAGGCGGACAGTAACCGGGGAGCTGTTTTTT
TRBD1	TRBV6-1	TRBJ1-3	few	CASSGGQGGNTIYF	TGTGCCAGCAGTGGGGGACAGGGGGGAAACACCATATATTTT
NA	TRBV5-1	TRBJ2-7	NA	CASSLGLSSSYEQYF	TGCGCCAGCAGCTTGGGACTATCCAGCTCCTACGAGCAGTACTTC
NA	TRBV5-1	TRBJ2-7	few	CASSSPPPPLSYEQYF	TGCGCCAGCAGCTCTCCCCCCCCGCCCCTATCCTACGAGCAGTACTTC
NA	TRBV7-2	TRBJ2-7	NA	CASSLVDRGRKYF	TGTGCCAGCAGCTTAGTGGATCGGGGGAGAAAGTACTTC
TRBD1	TRBV5-1	TRBJ1-2	NA	CASSTGQGNSGYTF	TGCGCCAGCAGTACCGGACAGGGGAATAGTGGCTACACCTTC
NA	TRBV7-8	TRBJ2-3	NA	CASSLAGADTQYF	TGTGCCAGCAGCTTAGCAGGGGCAGATACGCAGTATTTT
TRBD1	TRBV5-1	TRBJ2-2	NA	CASSLVPGQEVGQNTGELFF	TGCGCCAGCAGCTTGGTTCCGGGACAGGAGGTCGGGCAGAACACCGGGGAGCTGTTTTTT
NA	TRBV10-1	TRBJ2-2	NA	CASSERIGVGSTGELFF	TGCGCCAGCAGTGAAAGAATAGGGGTCGGGAGCACCGGGGAGCTGTTTTTT
TRBD2	TRBV28	TRBJ2-1	NA	CASSFSGGPNEQFF	TGTGCCAGCAGTTTCTCGGGGGGGCCCAATGAGCAGTTCTTC
TRBD1	TRBV10-3	TRBJ1-2	NA	CAISKDRPYGYTF	TGTGCCATCAGTAAGGACAGGCCATATGGCTACACCTTC
NA	TRBV7-3	TRBJ2-5	NA	CASSLTREETQYF	TGTGCCAGCAGCTTAACCAGGGAAGAGACCCAGTACTTC
NA	TRBV11-2	TRBJ1-1	NA	CASTTRFGVELQVNTEAFF	TGTGCCAGCACCACCCGTTTCGGGGTAGAGCTTCAGGTGAACACTGAAGCTTTCTTT
TRBD1	TRBV7-9	TRBJ1-4	NA	CASRHKEDRDRGSEKLFF	TGTGCCAGCAGACATAAAGAGGACCGGGACAGGGGAAGTGAAAAACTGTTTTTT
NA	TRBV6-5	TRBJ2-3	few	CASSYSGRNRTDTQYF	TGTGCCAGCAGTTACTCGGGCCGTAACCGCACAGATACGCAGTATTTT